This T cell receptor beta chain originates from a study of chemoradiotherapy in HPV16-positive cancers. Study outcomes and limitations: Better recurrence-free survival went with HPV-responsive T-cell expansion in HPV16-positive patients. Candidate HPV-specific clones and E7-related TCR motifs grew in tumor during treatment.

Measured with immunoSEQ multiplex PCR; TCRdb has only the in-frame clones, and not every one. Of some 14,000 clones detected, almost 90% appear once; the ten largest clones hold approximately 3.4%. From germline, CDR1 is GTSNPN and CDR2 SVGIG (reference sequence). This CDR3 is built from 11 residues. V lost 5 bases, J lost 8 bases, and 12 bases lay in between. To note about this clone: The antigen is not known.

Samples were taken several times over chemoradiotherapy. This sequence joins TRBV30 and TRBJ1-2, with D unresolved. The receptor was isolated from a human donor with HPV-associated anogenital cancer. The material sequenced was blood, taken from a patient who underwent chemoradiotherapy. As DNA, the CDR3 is TGTGCCTGGGACGCCCTTTACGGCTACACCTTC. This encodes CAWDALYGYTF.